Listed here is a single T cell receptor beta chain. Germline CDR1 and CDR2: MNHEY and SVGAGI. This CDR3 is built from 11 residues. V gave up 5 bases and J gave up 2 bases, with 4 bases separating them. Libraries were prepared by immunoSEQ multiplex PCR; TCRdb keeps only in-frame clonotypes and omits some of them. The sample lists roughly 120,000 clones, approximately 88% occurring once. The data were taken from a study of control samples from healthy donors and cancer patients. Sequencing was carried out using blood. This chain uses TRBV6-5 with TRBJ2-7; D is ambiguous. The clonotype was recovered from a man aged 50 to 59 in good health. The CDR3 region has the DNA TGTGCCAGCAGTAGAGCCTACGAGCAGTACTTC. It is translated as CASSRAYEQYF.